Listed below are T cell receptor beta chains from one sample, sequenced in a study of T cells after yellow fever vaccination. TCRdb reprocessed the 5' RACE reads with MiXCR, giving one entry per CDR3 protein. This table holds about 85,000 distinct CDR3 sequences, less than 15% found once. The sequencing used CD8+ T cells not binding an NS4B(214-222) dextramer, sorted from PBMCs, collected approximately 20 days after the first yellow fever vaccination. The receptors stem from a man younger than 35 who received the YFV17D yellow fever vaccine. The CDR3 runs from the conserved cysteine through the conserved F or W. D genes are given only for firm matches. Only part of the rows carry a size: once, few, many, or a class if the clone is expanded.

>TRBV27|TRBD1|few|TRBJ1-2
TGTGCCAGCAGTTTATCAGGGACAGGGTTGGATGGCTACACCTTC
CASSLSGTGLDGYTF
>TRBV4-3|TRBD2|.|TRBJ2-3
TGCGCCAGCAGCCCGTCACGGCCAGGCGGGAGGGATACGCAGTATTTT
CASSPSRPGGRDTQYF
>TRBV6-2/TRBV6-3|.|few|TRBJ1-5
TGTGCCAGCAGTGGAACAGGGTCCTATCAGCCCCAGCATTTT
CASSGTGSYQPQHF
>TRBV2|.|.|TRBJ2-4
TGTGCCAGCAGAGGGGAGGTCAAAAACATTCAGTACTTC
CASRGEVKNIQYF
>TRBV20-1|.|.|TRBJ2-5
TGCAGTGCCCAGGGGACACCTCAAGAGACCCAGTACTTC
CSAQGTPQETQYF
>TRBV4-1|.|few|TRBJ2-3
TGCGCCAGCAGCCAAGAGGGCAGGAATACGCAGTATTTT
CASSQEGRNTQYF
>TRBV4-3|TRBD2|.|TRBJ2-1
TGCGCCAGCAGCCAAGATACGGGGACTAGCGGGAATGAGCAGTTCTTC
CASSQDTGTSGNEQFF
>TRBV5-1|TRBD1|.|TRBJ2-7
TGCGCCAGCGAAACCGGGACAGGGGGCGACGAGCAGTACTTC
CASETGTGGDEQYF
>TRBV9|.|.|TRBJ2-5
TGTGCCAGCAGCGTAGATGGTCTATCACGCGAGACCCAGTACTTC
CASSVDGLSRETQYF
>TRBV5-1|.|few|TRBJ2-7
TGCGCCAGCAGCTTGGGGGGGGCAGGAAGACGAGGCGACGAGCAGTACTTC
CASSLGGAGRRGDEQYF
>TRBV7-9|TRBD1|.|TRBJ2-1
TGTGCCAGCAGCCCCACAGGGGGCATCTACAATGAGCAGTTCTTC
CASSPTGGIYNEQFF
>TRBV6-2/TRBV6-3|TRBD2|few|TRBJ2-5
TGTGCCAGCAGTTACTTCACCGGGACTAGCGGGGGGGGCCAGTACCAAGAGACCCAGTACTTC
CASSYFTGTSGGGQYQETQYF
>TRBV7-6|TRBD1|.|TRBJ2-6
TGTGCCAGCAGCTTGGGACAGGGGAGGTTTGGGGCCAACGTCCTGACTTTC
CASSLGQGRFGANVLTF
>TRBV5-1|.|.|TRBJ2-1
TGCGCCAGCAGTTACTTTCAGGGAGGCAATGAGCAGTTCTTC
CASSYFQGGNEQFF
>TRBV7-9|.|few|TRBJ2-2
TGTGCCAGCAGCCCCCCCGGGCTAGGTGGCGGGGAGCTGTTTTTT
CASSPPGLGGGELFF
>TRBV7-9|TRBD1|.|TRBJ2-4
TGTGCCAGCAGCTTTGGGACAGGGGGTAACATTCAGTACTTC
CASSFGTGGNIQYF
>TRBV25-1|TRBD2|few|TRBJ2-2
TGTGCCAGTGGACTAGTTGAGGGGGAGCTGTTTTTT
CASGLVEGELFF
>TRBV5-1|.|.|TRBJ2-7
TGCGCCAGCAGCTTGAGAGGGGAGCAGTACTTC
CASSLRGEQYF
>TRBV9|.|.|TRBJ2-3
TGTGCCAGCAGCAAAACCGGGTCCCTACATACGCAGTATTTT
CASSKTGSLHTQYF
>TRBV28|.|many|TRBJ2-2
TGTGCCAGCCAGACAGTTTCGAACACCGGGGAGCTGTTTTTT
CASQTVSNTGELFF
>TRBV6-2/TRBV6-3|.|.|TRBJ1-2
TGTGCCAGCAGTTACAATGGGGGGACTTTCTCTGGCTACACCTTC
CASSYNGGTFSGYTF
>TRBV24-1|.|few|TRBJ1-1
TGTGCCACCAGATTCGGTGAAGCTTTCTTT
CATRFGEAFF
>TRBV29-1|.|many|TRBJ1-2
TGCAGCGTTGAAGAAGGCGGTGCCAACTATGGCTACACCTTC
CSVEEGGANYGYTF
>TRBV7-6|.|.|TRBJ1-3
TGTGCCAGCAGCTTACTTCTACAGGGCTCTGGAAACACCATATATTTT
CASSLLLQGSGNTIYF
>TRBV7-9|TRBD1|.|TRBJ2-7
TGTGCCAGCAGCTCGCCGACAGGGGGCCACGAGCAGTACTTC
CASSSPTGGHEQYF
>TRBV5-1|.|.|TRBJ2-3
TGCGCCAGCACCAACACTGGGGATACGCAGTATTTT
CASTNTGDTQYF
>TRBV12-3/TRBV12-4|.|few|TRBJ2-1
TGTGCCAGCAGTTTGGGGGATACCTTCTCGGGTGAGCAGTTCTTC
CASSLGDTFSGEQFF
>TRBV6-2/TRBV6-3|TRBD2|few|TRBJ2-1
TGTGCCAGCAAGCGGGGGGGCTCCTACAATGAGCAGTTCTTC
CASKRGGSYNEQFF
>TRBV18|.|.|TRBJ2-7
TGTGCCAGCTCACCACTTCCACACCCCTACGAGCAGTACTTC
CASSPLPHPYEQYF
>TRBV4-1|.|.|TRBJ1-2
TGCGCCAGCAGCCAAGCCTACGGGACGGTCTATGGCTACACCTTC
CASSQAYGTVYGYTF
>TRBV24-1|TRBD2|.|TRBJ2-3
TGTGCCACCAGCCCAAAGACTAGCCCAGATACGCAGTATTTT
CATSPKTSPDTQYF
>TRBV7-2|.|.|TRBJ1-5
TGTGCCAGCAGCTTTTCGTCAGGCGGGCAGCCCCAGCATTTT
CASSFSSGGQPQHF
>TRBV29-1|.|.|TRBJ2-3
TGCAGCGTTGAAGATCTCGAGGCGGTCACAGATACGCAGTATTTT
CSVEDLEAVTDTQYF
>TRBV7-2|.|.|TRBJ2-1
TGTGCCAGCAGCCCGGACGCGAATGAGCAGTTCTTC
CASSPDANEQFF
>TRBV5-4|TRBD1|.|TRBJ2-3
TGTGCCAGCAGCCACAAGGAGGGACAGGGGGCATATACGCAGTATTTT
CASSHKEGQGAYTQYF
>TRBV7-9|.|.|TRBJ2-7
TGTGCCAGCAGCTTAGGAGAAACCTACGAGCAGTACTTC
CASSLGETYEQYF
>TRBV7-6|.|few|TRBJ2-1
TGTGCCAGCAGCTTAGGAGGGACGCCGGAGGGTGAGCAGTTCTTC
CASSLGGTPEGEQFF
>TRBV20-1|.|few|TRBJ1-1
TGCAGTGCTACGGGGGAGGGCACTGAAGCTTTCTTT
CSATGEGTEAFF